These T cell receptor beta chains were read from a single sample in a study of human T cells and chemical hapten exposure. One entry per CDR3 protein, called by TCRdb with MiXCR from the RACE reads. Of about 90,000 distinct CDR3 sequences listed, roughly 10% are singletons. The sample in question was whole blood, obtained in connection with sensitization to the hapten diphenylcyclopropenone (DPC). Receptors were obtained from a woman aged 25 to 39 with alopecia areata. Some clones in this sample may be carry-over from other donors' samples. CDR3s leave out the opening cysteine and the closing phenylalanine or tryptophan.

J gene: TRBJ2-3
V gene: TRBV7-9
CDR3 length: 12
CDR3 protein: ASSPDRGADTQY

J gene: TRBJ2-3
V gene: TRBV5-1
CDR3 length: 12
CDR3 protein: ASSLLEAADTQY

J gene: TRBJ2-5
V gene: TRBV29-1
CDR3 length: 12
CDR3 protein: SPWLGTNQETQY

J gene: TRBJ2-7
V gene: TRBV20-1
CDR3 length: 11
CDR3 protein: SVGDFSSYEQY

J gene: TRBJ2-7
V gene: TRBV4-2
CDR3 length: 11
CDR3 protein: ASSPTSGGEQY

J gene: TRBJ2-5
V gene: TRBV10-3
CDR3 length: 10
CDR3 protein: AISEGAETQY

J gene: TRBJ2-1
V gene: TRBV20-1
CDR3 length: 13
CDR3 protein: SARLGGFSYNEQF

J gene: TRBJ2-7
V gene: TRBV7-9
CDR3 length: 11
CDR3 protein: ASGLQGGNEQY

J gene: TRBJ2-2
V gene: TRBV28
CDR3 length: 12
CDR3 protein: ASSLDQNTGELF

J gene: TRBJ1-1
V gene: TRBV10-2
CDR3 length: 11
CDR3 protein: ASSDTGGTEAF

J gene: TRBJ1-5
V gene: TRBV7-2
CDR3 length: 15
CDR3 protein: ASSPRGQGQINQPQH

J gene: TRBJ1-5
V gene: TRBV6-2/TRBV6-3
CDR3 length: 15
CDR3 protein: ASSYSSRDRGYQPQH

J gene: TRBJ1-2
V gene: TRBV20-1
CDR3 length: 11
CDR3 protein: SAVYSRAYGYT

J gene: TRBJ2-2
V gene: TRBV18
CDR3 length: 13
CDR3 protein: ASSSSTVNTGELF

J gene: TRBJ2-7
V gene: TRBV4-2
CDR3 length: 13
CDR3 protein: ASSQGGSGTYEQY

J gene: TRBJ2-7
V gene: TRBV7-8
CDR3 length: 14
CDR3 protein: ASSLLEGGGSYEQY

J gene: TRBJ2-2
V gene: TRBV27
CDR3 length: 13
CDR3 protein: ASRIAGGTTGELF

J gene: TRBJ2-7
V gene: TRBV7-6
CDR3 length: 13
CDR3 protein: ASSLDDRAAYEQY

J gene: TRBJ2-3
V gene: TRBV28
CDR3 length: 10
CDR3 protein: ASSVSTDTQY

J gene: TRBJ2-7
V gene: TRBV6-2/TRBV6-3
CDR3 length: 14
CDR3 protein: ASSRNPTGGLYEQY

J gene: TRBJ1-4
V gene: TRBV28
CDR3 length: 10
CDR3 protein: ASSLLGRKLF

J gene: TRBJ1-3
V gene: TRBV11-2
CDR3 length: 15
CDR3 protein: ASSHGWDSHSGNTIY

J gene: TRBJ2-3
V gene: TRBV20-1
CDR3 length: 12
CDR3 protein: SARRGGMADTQY

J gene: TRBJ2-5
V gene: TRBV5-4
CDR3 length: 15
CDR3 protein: ASSLAAASGRKETQY

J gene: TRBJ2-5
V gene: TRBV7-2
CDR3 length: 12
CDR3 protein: ASRTSGGKETQY

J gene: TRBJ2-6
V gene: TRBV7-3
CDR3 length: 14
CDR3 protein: ASSLRRLSGANVLT

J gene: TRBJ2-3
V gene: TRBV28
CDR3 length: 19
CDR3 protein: ASSGYTTILGEAGSTDTQY

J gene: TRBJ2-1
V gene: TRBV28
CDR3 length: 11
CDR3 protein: ASSFTGTNEQF

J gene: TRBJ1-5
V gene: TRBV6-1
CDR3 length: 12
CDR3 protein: ASSEGQGNQPQH

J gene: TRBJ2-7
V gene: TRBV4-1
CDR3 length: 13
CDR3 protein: ASSQSSSGAYEQY

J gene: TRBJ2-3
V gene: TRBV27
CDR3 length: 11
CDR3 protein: ASSLLYTDTQY

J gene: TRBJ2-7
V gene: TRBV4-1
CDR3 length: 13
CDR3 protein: ASSQGQGAHYEQY

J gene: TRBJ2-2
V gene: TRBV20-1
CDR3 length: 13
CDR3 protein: SARDVNLGTGELF

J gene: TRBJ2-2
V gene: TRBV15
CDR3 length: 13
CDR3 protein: ATSRDQGRAGELF

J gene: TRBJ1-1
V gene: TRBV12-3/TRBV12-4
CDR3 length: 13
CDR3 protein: ASSPRDRSNTEAF

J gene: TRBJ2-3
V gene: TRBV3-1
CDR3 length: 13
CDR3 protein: ASSQEATQGDTQY

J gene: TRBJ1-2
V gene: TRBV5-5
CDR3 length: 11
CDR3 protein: ASSSEGQERPA

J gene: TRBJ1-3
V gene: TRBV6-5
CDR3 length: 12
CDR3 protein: ASSYRPDGNTIY

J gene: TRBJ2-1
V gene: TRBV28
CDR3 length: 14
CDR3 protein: ASSPPTSGSYNEQF

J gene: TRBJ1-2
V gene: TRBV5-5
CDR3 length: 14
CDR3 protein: ASSLADWEANYGYT

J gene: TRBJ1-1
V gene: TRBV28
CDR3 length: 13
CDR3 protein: ASSSPYRGSTEAF

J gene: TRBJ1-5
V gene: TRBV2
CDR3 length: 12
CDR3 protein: ASSGGSGNQPQH

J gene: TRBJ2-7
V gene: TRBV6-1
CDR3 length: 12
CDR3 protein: ASMRTSGSYEQY

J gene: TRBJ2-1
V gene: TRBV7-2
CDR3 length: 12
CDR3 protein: ASKTSESHNEQF

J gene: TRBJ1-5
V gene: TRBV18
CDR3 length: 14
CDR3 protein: ASSPFGQGDNQPQH

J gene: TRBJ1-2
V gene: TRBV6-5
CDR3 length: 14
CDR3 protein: ASSSFGQSSNYGYT

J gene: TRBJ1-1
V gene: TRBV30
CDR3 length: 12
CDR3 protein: AWSVPAGGTEAF

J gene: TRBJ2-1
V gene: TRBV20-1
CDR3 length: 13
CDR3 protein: SARPGQGLHNEQF

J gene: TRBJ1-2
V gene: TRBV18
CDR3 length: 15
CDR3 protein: ASPSTRGISGQDGYT

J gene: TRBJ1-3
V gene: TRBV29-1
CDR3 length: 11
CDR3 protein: SVATSSGNTIY

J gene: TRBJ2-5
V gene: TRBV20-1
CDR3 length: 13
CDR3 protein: SAAPQTGSTETQY

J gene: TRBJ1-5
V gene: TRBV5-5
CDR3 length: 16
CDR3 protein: ASSPVRQGGHYNQPQH

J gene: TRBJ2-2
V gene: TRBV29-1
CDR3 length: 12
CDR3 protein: SVDGDSRTGELF

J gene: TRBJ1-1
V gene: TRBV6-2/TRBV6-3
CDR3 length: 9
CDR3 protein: ASSFDTEAF

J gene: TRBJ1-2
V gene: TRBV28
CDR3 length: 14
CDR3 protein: ASSLTYTGRQNGYT

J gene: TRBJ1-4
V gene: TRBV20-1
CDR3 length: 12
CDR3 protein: SASRGVGDEKLF

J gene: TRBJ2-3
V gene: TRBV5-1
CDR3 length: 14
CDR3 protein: ASSLGLAGGTDTQY

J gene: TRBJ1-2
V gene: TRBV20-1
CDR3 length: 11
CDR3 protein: STRQGANYGYT

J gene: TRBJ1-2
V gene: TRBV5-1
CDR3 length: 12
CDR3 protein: ASSANDRMFGYT